One sample yielded the 11 T cell receptor beta chains listed below, sequenced in a study of blood T cell repertoires in COVID-19. The assay was immunoSEQ multiplex PCR, and TCRdb's table has in-frame clones only and misses some. The sample lists fewer than 200,000 clones; more than 85% were seen once. Sequencing used PBMCs or T cells enriched from blood (not recorded which). These receptors came from a human donor with acute COVID-19. The donor label of this sample is uncertain.

V is TRBV10-3 and J is TRBJ1-1; D is ambiguous. CDR3 length: 15 amino acids. Germline V gives CDR1 ENHRY, CDR2 SYGVKD. V lost 5 bases to trimming and J lost 6 bases, with 19 bases between them. CDR3 in amino acids: CAISKLREVESEAFF. The CDR3, as DNA: TGTGCCATCAGTAAGCTCCGAGAGGTTGAGTCTGAAGCTTTCTTT.

This chain uses TRBV29-1 with TRBJ1-3, with unresolved D. The CDR3 totals 15 residues. Between the trimmed V and J ends, which lost 0 bases and 0 bases, there was a span of 9 bases. The germline V gene encodes CDR1 SQVTM and CDR2 ANQGSEA. The CDR3 DNA is TGCAGCGTTGAAGAAGGGCGGGGCTCTGGAAACACCATATATTTT. This gives the protein CSVEEGRGSGNTIYF.

This clone was observed once. This rearrangement joins TRBV18 to TRBJ1-1; D is possibly TRBD1 (5 bases). V was trimmed by 3 bases and J by 1 base, leaving 12 bases between them. This CDR3 comprises 15 residues. From germline, CDR1 is KGHSH and CDR2 LQKENI. The CDR3 region is CASSPLQERNTEAFF. CDR3 sequence (DNA): TGTGCCAGCTCACCTCTACAGGAACGGAACACTGAAGCTTTCTTT.

The sample holds a few counts of this clone. Different DNA sequences within this sample yield the same CDR3. This chain links TRBV9 with TRBJ2-7, with 11 bases lining up with TRBD1. V lost 2 bases to trimming and J lost 0 bases; unmatched junction nucleotides: 1. CDR3 length: 15 amino acids. Germline V lookup: CDR1 SGDLS, CDR2 YYNGEE. In DNA form, the CDR3 reads TGTGCCAGCAGCGTCGGGACAGGGGGCTCCTACGAGCAGTACTTC. Residues: CASSVGTGGSYEQYF.

The chain carries TRBV2 and TRBJ1-2; TRBD1 matches 8 bases. Germline CDR1 reads SNHLY; CDR2 reads FYNNEI. The J segment lost 2 bases and the V segment lost 6 bases, leaving 8 bases of the junction unmatched. This CDR3 has 15 residues. CDR3 coding DNA: TGTGCCAGCAGGGAAACAGGGGGAAAGAACTATGGCTACACCTTC. It yields the protein CASRETGGKNYGYTF.

A single count supports this clone. V gene TRBV4-1 combines with J gene TRBJ1-2; no reliable D call. This CDR3 spans 17 amino acids. Germline-derived CDR1 and CDR2 are MGHRA and YSYEKL. V was pared by 2 bases and J by 1 base, with 17 bases between. The DNA for the CDR3 is TGCGCCAGCAGCCAATTCCCCCCAGCGACCGTTAACTATGGCTACACCTTC. Translating gives CASSQFPPATVNYGYTF.

The CDR3 nucleotides read TGTGCCAGTAGTATTAGTCGGGAGCTGTTTTTT. As protein: CASSISRELFF. The chain has TRBV19 and TRBJ2-2; D uncertain. The germline V gene encodes CDR1 LNHDA and CDR2 SQIVND (reference sequence). V gave up 3 bases and J gave up 9 bases, with 5 bases separating them. CDR3 length: 11 amino acids.

The CDR3 loop reads CASSFTGEGTDTQYF. For the CDR3, the DNA is TGCGCCAGCAGCTTTACAGGGGAAGGCACAGATACGCAGTATTTT. The chain carries TRBV5-1 and TRBJ2-3; 7 bases agree with TRBD1. With 2 bases clipped from V and 1 base from J, the junction kept 4 bases outside the gene matches. CDR1 and CDR2 from the germline V gene are SGHRS and YFSETQ. CDR3 size: 15 residues.

This chain links TRBV9 with TRBJ2-7, with 12 bases fitting TRBD1. The CDR3 is 14 amino acids. CDR1 is SGDLS, CDR2 YYNGEE, per germline. V lost 4 bases, J lost 7 bases, and 6 bases stayed unmatched. The CDR3 sequence: CASSPGTGGGEQYF. The CDR3 DNA reads TGTGCCAGCAGCCCAGGGACAGGGGGCGGAGAGCAGTACTTC.

This rearrangement joins TRBV24-1 to TRBJ2-7, with 9 bases aligning to TRBD1. Germline V gene sequence: CDR1 KGHDR, CDR2 SFDVKD. This CDR3 has 17 amino acids. J gave up 3 bases and V 3 bases, and 11 bases lay outside the gene matches. The CDR3 sequence is CATSDGGQGGSDYEQYF. The CDR3 region has the DNA TGTGCCACCAGTGATGGGGGACAGGGCGGATCGGACTACGAGCAGTACTTC.

This chain joins TRBV20-1 and TRBJ2-1; TRBD2 is a possible D gene (5 bases). The CDR3 has 12 amino acids. The V gene's germline CDR1 is DFQATT and CDR2 SNEGSKA (reference sequence). V lost 3 bases and J 10 bases, leaving 13 bases between the germline ends. For the CDR3, the DNA is TGCAGTGCTAGTCGGGAACACCGGGAGCAGTTCTTC. Residues: CSASREHREQFF.